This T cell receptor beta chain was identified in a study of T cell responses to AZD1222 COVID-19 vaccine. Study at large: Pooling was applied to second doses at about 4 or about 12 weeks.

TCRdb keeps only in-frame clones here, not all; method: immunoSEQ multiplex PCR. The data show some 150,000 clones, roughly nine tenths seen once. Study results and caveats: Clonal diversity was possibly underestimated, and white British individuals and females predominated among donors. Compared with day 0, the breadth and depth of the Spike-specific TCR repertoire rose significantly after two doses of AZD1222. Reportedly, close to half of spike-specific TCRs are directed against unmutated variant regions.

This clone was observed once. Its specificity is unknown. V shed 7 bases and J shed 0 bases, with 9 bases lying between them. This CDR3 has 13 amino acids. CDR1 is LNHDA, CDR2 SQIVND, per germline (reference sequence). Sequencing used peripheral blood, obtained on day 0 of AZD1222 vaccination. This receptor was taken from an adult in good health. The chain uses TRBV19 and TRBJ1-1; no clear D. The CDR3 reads CASTVGVNTEAFF. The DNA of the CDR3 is TGTGCCAGTACGGTGGGAGTGAACACTGAAGCTTTCTTT.